This T cell receptor (beta chain) derives from a study of cytomegalovirus exposure and HLA in healthy donors (dated by TCRdb to about 2017). Regarding the research as a whole: In an earlier analysis of 587 of the donors, 276 Gb of sequence data and some 100 million unique TCR beta sequences from roughly 180 million T cells were reported. An early release that covered roughly 600 HLA-typed donors contained 300 to 350 gigabases of sequencing data and about 93 million unique TCR sequences. Among the approximately 400 genotyped donors, about 83% belonged to the genetic ancestry cluster associated with self-reported Caucasian donors. The study aimed to test whether signatures of past pathogen exposure could be identified by cataloging public T cell receptors. The T cell repertoires of some 670 subjects were profiled by immunosequencing and related to cytomegalovirus serostatus. A separate validation cohort of roughly 110 different subjects was used in addition to the 666-subject first cohort. High-throughput TCR immunosequencing, statistical association of individual TCRs with disease status, and machine learning were combined to predict cytomegalovirus infection status. In a later analysis, previously published TCR beta repertoires from some 640 donors were re-analyzed and high-resolution HLA genotyping was added so that TCR occurrence patterns could be studied. Rather than using new phenotypic data, the later analysis identified candidate immune exposures from TCR beta sequences and from how often those sequences occurred across donors. In an earlier analysis of 550 to 700 of the donors, high-throughput TCR beta sequencing was used to judge whether each TCR beta V gene segment behaved as functional or pseudogenic. Donor age, sex, ethnicity and CMV serostatus were collected together with the repertoire data. A later genetic analysis used genome-wide SNP genotypes for about 55% of the 666 donors, treating that subset as a discovery cohort. Every repertoire in the discovery cohort had been generated on one and the same sequencing platform. Both class I and class II loci were covered by HLA typing, at four-digit resolution. The number of typed donors differed by locus: about 620-630 for A, B, C, DRB1 and DQB1; some 500 for DQA1; roughly 600 for DPA1; and roughly 490 for DPB1. Four or five DR-DQ haplotypes were handled as single units for association and clustering, since linkage in the cohort was strong. Among some 410 genotyped donors of the cohort, an average of approximately 240,000 unique TCR beta nucleotide sequences was sequenced per donor, of which roughly 17% were non-productive.

The research as a whole found: CMV serostatus was the only immune exposure information available for the cohort. Several of the top co-occurrence clusters appeared to be linked to parvovirus B19, influenza, CMV and Epstein-Barr virus, according to a later analysis. A further reported finding was that TCR beta sequences accurately predicted the HLA-A and HLA-B alleles for most subjects in the first cohort. In a later analysis, more than 15,000 TCR beta sequences were associated with specific HLA alleles at a false discovery rate of 0.05. Because counts were too low, more than 15 rarely observed V segments, including chromosome 9 orphons, were excluded from the earlier analysis of 587 of the donors. In a later genetic analysis, a missense DCLRE1C variant was associated with V-gene and J-gene trimming of TCR beta chains, and the association was replicated in an independent cohort. An earlier analysis of around 540 of the donors showed that most TCR beta V segments appeared in productive rearrangements either about 87% or about 30% of the time, which broadly matched IMGT annotations. It was suggested by the authors that the approach could potentially be generalized to other disease states and immunological phenotypes. Because some donors lacked HLA typing at each locus, the association tests relied only on the typed subset. The cohort was sequenced for TCR beta chains only, and without alpha or paired-chain data the features that could be detected were limited. In both the original and validation cohorts, the classifier was reported to diagnose cytomegalovirus status with high specificity and sensitivity. According to a later analysis, TCR association rates differed among HLA loci, with DRB1 alleles showing the most associated TCRs and HLA-C alleles showing the fewest. Across donors, most TCR sequences were observed very rarely, whereas some public TCRs were present in many individuals. Linkage disequilibrium might explain the correlated functional status among segregating V segments, but an unknown experimental factor could not be ruled out. Some IMGT-functional V segments, including TRBV6-2 and TRBV6-3, could not be told apart with the 87-base-pair reads, so those segments were excluded. In vitro tests confirmed that a few of the cytomegalovirus-associated TCR beta chains recognize cytomegalovirus antigens. A cluster of highly shared sequence variants was judged likely to represent a technical artifact of the sequencing pipeline. Most CMV-associated TCR beta chains appeared to be HLA-restricted in a later analysis, and the HLA associations seemed to be driven largely by CMV exposure. According to a later genetic analysis, donors in an Asian-associated ancestry cluster had fewer N-insertions in productive TCRs than the approximately 690-donor mean. A later analysis found that HLA-associated TCR beta chains were more clonally expanded and had lower generation probabilities than equally common non-associated chains. The study listed around 160 TCR beta chains as associated with cytomegalovirus. Presence/absence analyses assumed roughly uniform sequencing depth across donors, an assumption that may not hold. Assigning TCR associations to individual alleles was difficult when HLA alleles, especially DR and DQ, strongly co-occurred.

The cohort comprised hundreds of healthy bone marrow donors. All cohort members were sampled while nominally healthy, although unrecorded immune exposures were likely present. The donor tested CMV seronegative, placing the donor among the 350 to 400 seronegative members of the cohort. A peripheral blood sample was provided by each donor, and peripheral blood mononuclear cells were used for TCR beta sequencing. Genomic DNA was extracted from the blood cell samples with the Qiagen DNeasy Blood Extraction Kit. The library was built by means of the immunoSEQ multiplex PCR assay. For the multiplex PCR, a mixture combining 60 forward primers for TCR Vbeta segments and 13 reverse primers for TCR Jbeta segments was used. Amplification of the CDR3 region of rearranged TCR beta genes was performed with a multiplex PCR assay on genomic DNA. The Illumina HiSeq System was used to sequence the amplified TCR beta libraries as 87-base-pair reads. The study's own analysis went as follows. A later analysis counted about 82 million unique TCR beta chains across the approximately 700 repertoires, and about 10 million of these chains were shared by at least two donors. A nearest-neighbor algorithm error-corrected the raw reads and collapsed the reads into unique sequences, merging closely related sequences to remove PCR and sequencing errors. V, D and J gene segments were assigned by aligning CDR3 sequences to IMGT reference sequences. For a sequence to be retained, a match of at least six nucleotides was required to both a V gene segment and a J gene segment. A rearrangement was called productive if the CDR3 had no stop codons and remained in frame with V and J, and every other rearrangement was called non-productive. Following IMGT convention, CDR3 was defined as the stretch from the second conserved V-encoded cysteine to the conserved J-encoded phenylalanine. The earlier analysis of 450 to 750 of the donors excluded any sequence lacking an unambiguous match to a single V gene segment. In an earlier analysis of approximately 500 of the donors, a V segment was called functional when productive rearrangements were above 56.7%, and segregating when the standard deviation between donors exceeded 5%. A statistical classification framework was developed to diagnose cytomegalovirus status using the catalog of TCR beta chain sequences. V and J gene assignment, in a later analysis, came from comparing TCR nucleotide sequences with IMGT/GENE-DB human TR gene sequences. In a later analysis, CDR3 sequences and most-parsimonious VDJ recombination scenarios were assigned using the TCRdist pipeline. In a later analysis, each TCR beta chain was defined by its CDR3 amino acid sequence together with its V-gene family, and reads lacking a unique V-gene family were excluded. In a later analysis, around 650 highly shared, low-generation-probability nucleotide sequences were removed to address suspected cross-contamination and a sequencing artifact. For each public chain, a later analysis derived a clonal expansion index from normalized ranks of inferred template counts within each repertoire. Generation probabilities in a later analysis came from a VDJ recombination model fitted to out-of-frame rearrangements, and those results were checked against IGoR. In a later analysis, hypergeometric tests were used to score TCR-TCR, TCR-HLA and TCR-CMV co-occurrence, with a repertoire-size bias correction applied to TCR pairs. To estimate false discovery rates, a later analysis permuted the HLA or CMV assignments 20 times. A later analysis grouped co-occurring TCRs with DBSCAN, adding TCRdist sequence similarity when clustering within HLA-allele-positive subsets. Co-occurrence clustering excluded repertoires with fewer than 30,000 or more than 120,000 public chains, plus five with anomalous nucleotide sharing. The table comes from immuneACCESS by way of TCRdb, which keeps in-frame sequences with V and J called. Part of the clones is missing from these tables; in studies checked, under half for an unresolved V gene and the rest for unknown reasons. V and J calls and clone size are given by that table; D and trimming were obtained from the DNA. This sample's listing comprises 100,000 to 150,000 clones. The top ten clones comprise about 1.7% of the sample.

Turning to this clone: Its antigen specificity is not known.

From the cysteine through the phenylalanine, the CDR3 covers 15 amino acids. Only CDR3 DNA remains: 45 bases, in frame from the first base. From a lookup of the germline V gene (reference sequence), CDR1 and CDR2 are SSHAT and FNYEAQ. V is cut by 1 base and J by 2 bases, and the space between the germline ends is 10 bases. The sequence derives from a man aged 18 to 29 in good health and CMV-seronegative. The chain is assembled from TRBV7-7 and TRBJ2-3; 5 matching bases give a weak D call of TRBD1. Sequences were obtained from PBMCs. In nucleotides, the sequence is TGTGCCAGCAGCTTAGAGGGGTTGGACACAGATACGCAGTATTTT. Its protein reads: CASSLEGLDTDTQYF.